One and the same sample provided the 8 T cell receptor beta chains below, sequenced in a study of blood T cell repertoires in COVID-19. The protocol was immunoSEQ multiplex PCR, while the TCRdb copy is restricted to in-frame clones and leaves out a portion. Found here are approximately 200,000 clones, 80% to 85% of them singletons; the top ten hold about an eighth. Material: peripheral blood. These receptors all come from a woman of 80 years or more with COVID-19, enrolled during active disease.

This CDR3 is CAWTPTWDRETLSYNSPLHF. The CDR3 coding sequence is TGTGCCTGGACCCCCACCTGGGACAGGGAAACTCTCTCCTATAATTCACCCCTCCACTTT. This chain links TRBV30 with TRBJ1-6, with 9 positions matching TRBD1. The CDR3 extends over 20 amino acids. CDR1 GTSNPN and CDR2 SVGIG come from the germline V gene (reference sequence). V dropped 4 bases and J dropped 0; count of bases not matched to a gene: 16. Drawing the rest from reference TRBV30 and TRBJ1-6, the complete variable domain is SQTIHQWPATLVQPVGSPLSLECTVEGTSNPNLYWYRQAAGRGLQLLFYSVGIGQISSEVPQNLSASRPQDRQFILSSKKLLLSDSGFYLCAWTPTWDRETLSYNSPLHFGNGTRLTVT.

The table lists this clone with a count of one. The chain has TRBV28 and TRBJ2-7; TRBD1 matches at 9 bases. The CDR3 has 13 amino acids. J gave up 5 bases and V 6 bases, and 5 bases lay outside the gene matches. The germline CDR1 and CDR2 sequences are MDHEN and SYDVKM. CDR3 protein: CASRVTGGDEQYF. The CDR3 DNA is TGTGCCAGCAGAGTGACAGGGGGAGACGAGCAGTACTTC.

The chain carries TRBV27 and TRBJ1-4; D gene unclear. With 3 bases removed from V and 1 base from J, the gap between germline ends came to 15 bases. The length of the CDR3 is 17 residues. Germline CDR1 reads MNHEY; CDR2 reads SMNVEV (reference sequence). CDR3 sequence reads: CASSFSARGGTNEKLFF. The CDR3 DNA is TGTGCCAGCAGTTTCTCGGCACGGGGTGGAACTAATGAAAAACTGTTTTTT.

CDR3 in DNA: TGTGCCAGCAGTCCCACGGGACTCGTCCCTTTAAAAAGCTCCTACGAGCAGTACTTC. It codes for CASSPTGLVPLKSSYEQYF. The chain combines TRBV28 with TRBJ2-7; D may be TRBD2 (6 bases). The CDR3 extends over 19 amino acids. Germline V gene lookup returns CDR1 MDHEN and CDR2 SYDVKM. Trimming removed 5 bases at V and 0 bases at J, with 26 bases between.

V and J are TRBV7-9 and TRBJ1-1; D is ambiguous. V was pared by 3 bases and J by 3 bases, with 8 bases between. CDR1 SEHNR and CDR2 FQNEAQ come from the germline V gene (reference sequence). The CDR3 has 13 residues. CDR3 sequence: CASSLRWDTEAFF. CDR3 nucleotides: TGTGCCAGCAGCTTGCGGTGGGACACTGAAGCTTTCTTT.

The CDR3 sequence is CASGLREQGNEQFF. CDR3 DNA sequence: TGTGCTAGTGGTTTGAGAGAACAGGGGAATGAGCAGTTCTTC. V usage is TRBV12-5 and J usage is TRBJ2-1, with 7 bases aligning to TRBD1. This CDR3 spans 14 amino acids. Germline V gives CDR1 LGHNT, CDR2 FRNRAP. V lost 2 bases and J lost 7; bases outside the gene matches: 5.

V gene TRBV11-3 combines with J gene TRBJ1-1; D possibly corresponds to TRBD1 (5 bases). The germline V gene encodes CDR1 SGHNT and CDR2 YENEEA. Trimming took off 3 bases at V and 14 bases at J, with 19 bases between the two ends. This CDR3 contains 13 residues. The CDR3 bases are TGTGCCAGCAGCTTGGGAACAGGTACCCCCGTCTTCTTT. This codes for CASSLGTGTPVFF. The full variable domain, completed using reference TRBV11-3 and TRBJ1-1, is EAGVVQSPRYKIIEKKQPVAFWCNPISGHNTLYWYLQNLGQGPELLIRYENEEAVDDSQLPKDRFSAERLKGVDSTLKIQPAELGDSAVYLCASSLGTGTPVFFGQGTRLTVV.

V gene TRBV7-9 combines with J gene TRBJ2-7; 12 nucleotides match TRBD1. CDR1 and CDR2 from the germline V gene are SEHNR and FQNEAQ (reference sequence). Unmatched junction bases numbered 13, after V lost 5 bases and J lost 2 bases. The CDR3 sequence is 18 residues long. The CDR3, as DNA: TGTGCCAGCAGCCTCGCCGGGACAGGGGGCTCAAACCCCTACGAGCAGTACTTC. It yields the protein CASSLAGTGGSNPYEQYF. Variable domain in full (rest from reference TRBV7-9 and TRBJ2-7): DTGVSQNPRHKITKRGQNVTFRCDPISEHNRLYWYRQTLGQGPEFLTYFQNEAQLEKSRLLSDRFSAERPKGSFSTLEIQRTEQGDSAMYLCASSLAGTGGSNPYEQYFGPGTRLTVT.